There are a few counts of the clone carrying this T cell receptor (beta chain). These data come from a study of CD4 T cells in relation to SARS-CoV-2 and coronaviruses. The V and J ends lost 4 bases and 7 bases, in that order; junction bases with no gene match: 13. Germline V lookup: CDR1 SGHNT, CDR2 YYREEE (reference sequence). CDR3 size: 16 residues. Clones were sequenced by immunoSEQ multiplex PCR, and TCRdb holds only the in-frame ones, with some missing. This table holds about 38,000 clones, roughly 90% found once. Sequencing used memory CD4+ T cells from PBMCs. This sequence joins TRBV5-4 and TRBJ2-1, with 8 nucleotides matching TRBD2. This clonotype was obtained from an adult with COVID-19. CDR3 in DNA: TGTGCCAGCAGCCCCGGGGGGGCCGCGGGATGGAATGAGCAGTTCTTC. Its translation is CASSPGGAAGWNEQFF.